This TCR beta chain is from a study of cytotoxic CD8 clonotypes in ibrutinib-treated CLL (dated by TCRdb to 2020 to 2023). Broadly, across the study: The cohort included roughly 15 treatment-naive and fewer than 12 relapsed/refractory patients; approximately 17 were IGHV unmutated. Responses were partial in some 24 patients and complete in 2; after median approximately 69 months follow-up, about 14 stayed in remission and 12 progressed. The response samples were drawn at a median of approximately 11 months into treatment, with a range of roughly 6 to 40 months. An average of 255,043 productive templates and 94,082 productive rearrangements was obtained per sample. Longitudinal samples were available for about 30% of the 86 trial participants. Cryopreserved peripheral blood mononuclear cells were collected before treatment, at response, and at either disease progression or sustained remission. All remission and progressive disease samples were collected while patients were still receiving ibrutinib. Overall results and qualifications from the work: Baseline clonality exceeded that of age-matched healthy donors and correlated strongly with circulating CD8+ T-cell counts. Public clonotypes were rare and either shrank or stayed stable during treatment, and the rise in clonality at ibrutinib response reflected expansion of private clonotypes. Sustained-remission and progressing patients did not have matched sampling times, and lymph node repertoires were not examined. Clonality rose at ibrutinib response, remained stable during sustained remission, and dropped back toward baseline at progression.

The time point label corresponds to: less than 30 months on ibrutinib. For TCR beta library preparation, about 1.8 micrograms of genomic DNA were isolated from cryopreserved PBMCs. Longitudinal blood samples from CLL patients on ibrutinib monotherapy were analyzed using high-throughput TCR beta sequencing. The patients were enrolled in a single-center, open-label phase 2 trial of ibrutinib monotherapy. The goal of deep resolution MiSeq sequencing was a depth between 1 in 1 million and 1 in 200,000 T cells, and coverage averaged 10x per clonotype. The immunoSEQ hsTCRB Kit was used to generate TCR beta libraries. Per the source publication's procedure: The data were analyzed with ImmunoSEQ Analyzer and ImmunoSEQ Data Assistant, and V, D and J gene assignments followed IMGT definitions. Clonality was computed as one minus normalized Shannon entropy of productive rearrangement frequencies, ranging from 0 to 1. Only overrepresented clonotypes making up at least 0.05% of the repertoire of each patient were included in the public clonotype analysis. Approximately 12 repertoires from age-matched healthy donors, obtained from immuneACCESS, served as clonality controls. TCRdb stores this immuneACCESS table with in-frame sequences only. Part of the clones is absent; in the studies checked, under half of the shortfall reflects unresolved V genes, and no reason is known for the rest. D and trimming were read from the DNA, whereas the V and J calls and clone size are those reported in that table. The sample table records roughly 110,000 clones; roughly 57% of these occur just once. 37% of the sample goes to the ten largest clones.

About this clone itself: No antigen is known for it. No per-base quality is available; no much larger clone lies one base away.

The receptor comes from a human donor with chronic lymphocytic leukemia. The specimen comprised PBMCs, sampled after 24 months of ibrutinib treatment.

The CDR3 region: CATSPIAGGQYEQYF. In nucleotide form, the sequence is TGTGCCACCAGCCCCATAGCGGGGGGGCAATACGAGCAGTACTTC. The rearrangement combines TRBV15 with TRBJ2-7; 11 bases in between match TRBD2. The germline V gene (reference sequence) gives CDR1 as LNHNV and CDR2 as YYDKDF. The CDR3 measures 15 amino acids from cysteine to phenylalanine. Only the CDR3 region is kept as DNA, spanning 45 bases read in frame from base 1. Clipping removes 5 bases from V and 4 bases from J, with 7 as the unmatched junction base count. The reference TRBV15 and TRBJ2-7 proteins fill in what lies around the CDR3, so the full variable domain reads DAMVIQNPRYQVTQFGKPVTLSCSQTLNHNVMYWYQQKSSQAPKLLFHYYDKDFNNEADTPDNFQSRRPNTSFCFLDIRSPGLGDTAMYLCATSPIAGGQYEQYFGPGTRLTVT.